One sample yielded the 5 T cell receptor beta chains listed below, sequenced in a study of blood T cell repertoires in COVID-19 (TCRdb year 2020). The library was made by the immunoSEQ multiplex PCR assay. In TCRdb, the immuneACCESS table is reduced to in-frame sequences with V and J assigned. These tables do not hold every clone; where another copy was compared, an unresolved V gene accounts for under half, and the others remain unexplained. In all, the sample holds about 140,000 clones, and more than 70% of those were seen once. The ten largest clones take up about 5.5% of the sample. Source material: PBMCs or T cells enriched from blood (not recorded which). The receptors were gathered from a man aged 35-49 years with acute COVID-19.

The V gene is TRBV6-5, the J gene TRBJ1-4; D uncertain. Germline V CDR1 and CDR2: MNHEY, SVGAGI. The CDR3 sequence is 13 residues long. V dropped 6 bases and J dropped 10 bases, with 15 bases sitting between them. Here the CDR3 reads CASRLRAPGKLFF. In nucleotides, the CDR3 is TGTGCCAGCAGACTGCGAGCGCCCGGAAAACTGTTTTTT.

The genes are TRBV5-4 and TRBJ2-3, with TRBD1 matching over 8 bases. Germline V gives CDR1 SGHNT, CDR2 YYREEE (reference sequence). This CDR3 contains 16 residues. V lost 4 bases, J lost 1 base, and 8 bases stayed unmatched. The CDR3 protein is CASSRDAGGGTDTQYF. Here the CDR3 DNA reads TGTGCCAGCAGCCGAGACGCAGGGGGCGGCACAGATACGCAGTATTTT.

As to this clone: The sample carries other DNA sequences with the same CDR3. The rearrangement links TRBV11-2 to TRBJ1-2; D is possibly TRBD1 (6 bases). CDR1 is SGHAT and CDR2 is FQNNGV in the germline V gene. The CDR3 covers 13 residues. Trimming removed 5 bases from V and 2 bases from J, with 9 bases in between. The CDR3 sequence is CASSLGQNYGYTF. The CDR3 nucleotides read TGTGCCAGCAGCCTCGGACAGAACTATGGCTACACCTTC.

The CDR3 DNA reads as TGTGCCATCAGCGAGGGACAGGGGGCGGGGGATGAGCAGTTCTTC. It encodes CAISEGQGAGDEQFF. The chain carries TRBV10-3 and TRBJ2-1, with TRBD1 matching 12 bases. The CDR3 length is 15 residues. The V gene end was trimmed by 6 bases and the J gene end by 8 bases; junction bases not matched to a gene: 8. CDR1 is ENHRY and CDR2 is SYGVKD in the germline V gene.

This clone is a singleton in its sample. The chain employs TRBV18 and TRBJ1-6; D is unresolved. CDR1 KGHSH and CDR2 LQKENI come from the germline V gene. The CDR3 length is 14 residues. V lost 0 bases and J lost 10, with 10 bases in between. For the CDR3, the DNA is TGTGCCAGCTCACCACCAGGGAGGTACTCACCCCTCCACTTT. It is translated as CASSPPGRYSPLHF.